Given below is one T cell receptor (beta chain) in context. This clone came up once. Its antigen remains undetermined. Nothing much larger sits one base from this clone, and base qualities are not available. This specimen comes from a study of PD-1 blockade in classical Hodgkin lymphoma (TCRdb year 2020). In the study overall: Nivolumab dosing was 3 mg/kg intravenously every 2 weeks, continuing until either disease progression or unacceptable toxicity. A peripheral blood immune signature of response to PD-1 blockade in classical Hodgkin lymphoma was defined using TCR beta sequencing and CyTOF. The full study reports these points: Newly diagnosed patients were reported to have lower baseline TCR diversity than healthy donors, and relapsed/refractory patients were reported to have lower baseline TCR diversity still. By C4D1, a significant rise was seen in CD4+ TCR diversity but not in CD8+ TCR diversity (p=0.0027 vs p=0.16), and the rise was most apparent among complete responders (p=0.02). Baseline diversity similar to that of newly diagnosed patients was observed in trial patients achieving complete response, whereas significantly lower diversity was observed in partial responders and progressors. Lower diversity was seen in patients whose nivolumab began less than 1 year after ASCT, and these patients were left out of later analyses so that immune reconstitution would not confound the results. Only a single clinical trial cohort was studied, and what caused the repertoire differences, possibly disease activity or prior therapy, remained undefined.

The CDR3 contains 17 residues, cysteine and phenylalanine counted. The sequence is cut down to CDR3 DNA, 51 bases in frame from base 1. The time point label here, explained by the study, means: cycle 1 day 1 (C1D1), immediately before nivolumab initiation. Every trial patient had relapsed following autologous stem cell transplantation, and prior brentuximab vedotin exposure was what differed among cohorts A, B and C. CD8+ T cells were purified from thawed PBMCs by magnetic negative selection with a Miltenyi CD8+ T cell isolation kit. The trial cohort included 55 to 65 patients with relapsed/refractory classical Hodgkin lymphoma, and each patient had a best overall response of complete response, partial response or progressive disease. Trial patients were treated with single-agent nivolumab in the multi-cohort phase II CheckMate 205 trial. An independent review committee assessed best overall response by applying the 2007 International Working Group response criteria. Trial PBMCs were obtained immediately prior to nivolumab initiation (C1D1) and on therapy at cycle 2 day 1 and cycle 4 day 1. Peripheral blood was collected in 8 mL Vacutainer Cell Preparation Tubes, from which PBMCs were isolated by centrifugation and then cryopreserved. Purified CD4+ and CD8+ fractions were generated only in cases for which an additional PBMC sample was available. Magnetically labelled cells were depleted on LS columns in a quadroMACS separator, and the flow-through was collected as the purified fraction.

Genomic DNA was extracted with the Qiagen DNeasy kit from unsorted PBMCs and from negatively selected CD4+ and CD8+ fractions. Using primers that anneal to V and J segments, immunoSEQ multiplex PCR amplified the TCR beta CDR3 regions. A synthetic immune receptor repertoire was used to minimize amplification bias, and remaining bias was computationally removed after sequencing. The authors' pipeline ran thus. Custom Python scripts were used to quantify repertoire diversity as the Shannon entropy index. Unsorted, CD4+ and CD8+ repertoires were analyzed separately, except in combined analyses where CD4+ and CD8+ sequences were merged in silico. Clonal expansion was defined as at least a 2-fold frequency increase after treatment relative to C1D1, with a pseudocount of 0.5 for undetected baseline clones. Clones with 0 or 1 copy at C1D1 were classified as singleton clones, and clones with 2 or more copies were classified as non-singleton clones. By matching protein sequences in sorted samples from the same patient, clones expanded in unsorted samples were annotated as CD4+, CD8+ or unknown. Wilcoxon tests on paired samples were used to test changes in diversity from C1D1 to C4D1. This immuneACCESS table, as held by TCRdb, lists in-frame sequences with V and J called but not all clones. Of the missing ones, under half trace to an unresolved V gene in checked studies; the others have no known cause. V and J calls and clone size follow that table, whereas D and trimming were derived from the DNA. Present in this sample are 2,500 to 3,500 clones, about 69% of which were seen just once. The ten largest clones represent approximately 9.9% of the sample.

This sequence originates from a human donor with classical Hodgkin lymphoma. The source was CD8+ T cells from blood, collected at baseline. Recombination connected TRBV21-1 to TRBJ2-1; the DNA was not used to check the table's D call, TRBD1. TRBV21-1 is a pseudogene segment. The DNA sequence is TGTGCCAGCAGCAAAAAGGAGCGAAGGGACAGGTACAATGAGCAGTTCTTC. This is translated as CASSKKERRDRYNEQFF.